Presented here are 14 T cell receptor beta chains from one specimen sequenced in a study of CD8 T cells in ankylosing spondylitis. A single record per CDR3 protein comes from TCRdb applying MiXCR to the 5' RACE reads. Of 250,000 to 400,000 distinct CDR3 sequences listed, 11% are singletons. The material sequenced was blood, either unsorted or a sorted T cell fraction (not recorded which). The receptors shown here come from a female donor with ankylosing spondylitis or in good health (not recorded which).

The V and J genes are TRBV7-9 and TRBJ2-2; weak D call: TRBD2 (6 bases). Trimming took off 3 bases at V and 5 bases at J, with 10 bases between the two ends. Per the germline V gene, CDR1 is SEHNR and CDR2 is FQNEAQ (reference sequence). There are 14 residues in the CDR3. CDR3: CASSFTGDTGELFF. CDR3 nucleotide sequence: TGTGCCAGCAGCTTTACGGGGGATACCGGGGAGCTGTTTTTT.

The J gene is TRBJ1-5, the V gene TRBV6-2 or TRBV6-3, with D hard to call. CDR3 size: 14 residues. Trimming stripped 7 bases from V and 2 bases from J, with 12 bases between. Germline CDR1 MNHEY, CDR2 SVGEGT. CDR3 loop: CASKLLRGNQPQHF. For the CDR3, the DNA is TGTGCCAGCAAACTCCTCCGGGGCAATCAGCCCCAGCATTTT.

V gene TRBV5-1 combines with J gene TRBJ2-2; D remains ambiguous. This CDR3 has 14 amino acids. Trimming stripped 4 bases from V and 6 bases from J, with 13 bases between. Germline CDR1 is SGHRS and CDR2 is YFSETQ. DNA of the CDR3: TGCGCCAGCAGCCCAGTCTTGGGCTCCGGGGAGCTGTTTTTT. Protein sequence: CASSPVLGSGELFF. The variable domain in full, with the rest retrieved from reference TRBV5-1 and TRBJ2-2, is KAGVTQTPRYLIKTRGQQVTLSCSPISGHRSVSWYQQTPGQGLQFLFEYFSETQRNKGNFPGRFSGRQFSNSRSEMNVSTLELGDSALYLCASSPVLGSGELFFGEGSRLTVL.

This clonotype has more than one count but fewer than ten. V usage is TRBV30 and J usage is TRBJ2-7; possibly TRBD2 for D (6 bases). Looked up from germline, CDR1 is GTSNPN and CDR2 is SVGIG (reference sequence). The V gene lost 2 bases and the J gene lost 6 bases, with 14 bases spanning the gap. The CDR3 is made up of 13 amino acids. CDR3 bases: TGTGCCTGGAGTCGGGGGTCGGAGCGCGAGCAGTACTTC. Its translation is CAWSRGSEREQYF.

This clonotype was picked up many times. This CDR3 reads CSAPHWSEQYF. The CDR3 DNA sequence: TGCAGTGCCCCTCACTGGAGCGAGCAGTACTTC. The chain carries TRBV20-1 and TRBJ2-7, with no clear D. The V gene's germline CDR1 is DFQATT and CDR2 SNEGSKA (reference sequence). CDR3 length: 11 residues. V was trimmed by 6 bases and J by 6 bases, leaving 12 bases between them.

This clonotype came up many times. This rearrangement joins TRBV20-1 to TRBJ2-3; either TRBD1 or TRBD2 may supply D (5 bases each). The ends were cut back, 4 bases at V and 3 bases at J, with 14 bases in the middle. Per germline, CDR1 DFQATT and CDR2 SNEGSKA (reference sequence). CDR3 length: 14 amino acids. CDR3 region: CSATGPGVTDTQYF. CDR3 nucleotides: TGCAGTGCTACGGGGCCCGGCGTTACAGATACGCAGTATTTT.

This clonotype was observed at least ten times. The CDR3 region is CASSLGLAGVGFEQYF. DNA of the CDR3: TGTGCCAGCAGCTTGGGACTAGCGGGAGTCGGGTTCGAGCAGTACTTC. J is TRBJ2-7 and V is TRBV7-2, with 14 bases fitting TRBD2. CDR1 is SGHTA and CDR2 is FQGNSA in the germline V gene. J lost 6 bases, V lost 3 bases, and 7 bases had no gene match. CDR3 length: 16 amino acids.

The genes are TRBV27 and TRBJ2-7; TRBD2 aligns across 12 bases. The V gene end was trimmed by 5 bases and the J gene end by 0 bases; junction bases not matched to a gene: 8. The V gene's germline CDR1 is MNHEY and CDR2 SMNVEV (reference sequence). The CDR3 extends over 17 amino acids. CDR3 loop: CASSRLPLAGGSYEQYF. The CDR3 coding sequence is TGTGCCAGCAGTCGCCTCCCACTAGCGGGGGGCTCCTACGAGCAGTACTTC.

This clonotype was seen repeatedly, ten times or more. The rearrangement uses TRBV9 and TRBJ1-5; 9 bases are shared with TRBD1. With V trimmed by 3 bases and J by 5 bases, 6 bases remained unmatched. The CDR3 contains 15 residues. The germline V gene encodes CDR1 SGDLS and CDR2 YYNGEE. CDR3 loop: CASSGTGTGHQPQHF. The CDR3 DNA reads TGTGCCAGCAGCGGGACCGGGACAGGGCATCAGCCCCAGCATTTT. The variable domain in full, completed from reference TRBV9 and TRBJ1-5, reads DSGVTQTPKHLITATGQRVTLRCSPRSGDLSVYWYQQSLDQGLQFLIQYYNGEERAKGNILERFSAQQFPDLHSELNLSSLELGDSALYFCASSGTGTGHQPQHFGDGTRLSIL.

This clonotype was observed many times. The chain recombines TRBV25-1 with TRBJ1-1; weak D call: TRBD1 (5 bases). The CDR3 extends over 13 amino acids. Between the trimmed V and J ends, which lost 7 bases and 1 base, there was a span of 10 bases. CDR1 and CDR2 (germline): MGHDK, SYGVNS. As DNA, the CDR3 is TGTGCCAGCAAGAGGGGAGGGAACACTGAAGCTTTCTTT. Translated, it gives CASKRGGNTEAFF.

This clonotype was seen more than once but under ten times. J is TRBJ2-1 and V is TRBV7-2, with a possible D match to TRBD2 (6 bases). The germline V gene encodes CDR1 SGHTA and CDR2 FQGNSA. V was clipped by 4 bases and J by 4 bases, with 14 bases between them. The CDR3 spans 15 residues. This CDR3 is CASSSRRDFYNEQFF. In DNA, the CDR3 is TGTGCCAGCAGCTCCCGACGGGACTTTTACAATGAGCAGTTCTTC.

This clonotype was seen more than once but under ten times. J is TRBJ2-6 and V is TRBV19, with a tentative D call TRBD2 (5 bases). From germline, CDR1 is LNHDA and CDR2 SQIVND (reference sequence). Trimming left V 7 bases short and J 2 bases short, with 9 bases between. The length of the CDR3 is 14 residues. This CDR3 is CASNGVTGANVLTF. In DNA, the CDR3 is TGTGCCAGTAACGGGGTCACTGGGGCCAACGTCCTGACTTTC.

Concerning this clonotype itself: Just one base apart from a much larger clone, this may be a read error. The chain couples TRBV2 to TRBJ2-7; unclear D gene. The CDR3 is 15 residues long. V was trimmed by 1 base and J by 6 bases, leaving 16 bases between them. CDR1 and CDR2 (germline): SNHLY, FYNNEI. The CDR3 loop reads CASSEEGLSSREQYF. The CDR3 DNA reads TGTGCCAGCAGTGAAGAGGGTCTGTCCTCTCGCGAGCAGTACTTC.

The genes are TRBV4-3 and TRBJ2-1; 7 bases are shared with TRBD2. V lost 0 bases, J lost 0 bases, and 14 bases stayed unmatched. Germline V lookup: CDR1 LGHNA, CDR2 YSLEER. The CDR3 is made up of 20 amino acids. CDR3 nucleotides: TGCGCCAGCAGCCAAGATTCCCGGCGAAGCGGGATAACCTCCTACAATGAGCAGTTCTTC. As protein: CASSQDSRRSGITSYNEQFF.